A single sample gave rise to the 15 T cell receptor beta chains below, sequenced in a study of cytomegalovirus exposure and HLA in healthy donors. Primers for the PCR totalled 60 Vbeta and 13 Jbeta. Here immunoSEQ multiplex PCR was the method, and the copy in TCRdb shows in-frame clones only, minus some. The top ten clones hold roughly 6.4% of a sample with 100,000 to 150,000 clones, approximately 8.9% of them seen once. The source material was PBMCs. All receptors derive from a woman between 40 and 55 years old in good health and CMV-seropositive.

This clone was detected only a few times. The chain uses TRBV6-5 and TRBJ2-5; TRBD2 matches 13 bases. Trimming cost V 4 bases and J 3 bases; bases outside gene matches: 5. The germline V gene encodes CDR1 MNHEY and CDR2 SVGAGI. The CDR3 spans 16 residues. In DNA, the CDR3 is TGTGCCAGCAGTTTTCGGACTAGCGGGGGAAAAGAGACCCAGTACTTC. Translation: CASSFRTSGGKETQYF.

The chain uses TRBV5-6 and TRBJ1-1; the D gene is possibly TRBD1 (6 bases). Germline V CDR1 and CDR2: SGHDT, YYEEEE. Trimming removed 0 bases at V and 5 bases at J, with 14 bases between. The length of the CDR3 is 15 residues. The CDR3: CASSLGAGATTEAFF. CDR3 sequence (DNA): TGTGCCAGCAGCTTGGGGGCAGGGGCAACAACTGAAGCTTTCTTT.

Only a few counts were recorded for this clone. J is TRBJ2-3 and V is TRBV18, with D possibly matching TRBD1 (5 bases). The CDR3 has 14 residues. V was trimmed by 3 bases and J by 0 bases, leaving 7 bases between them. Germline assignment: CDR1 KGHSH and CDR2 LQKENI. The CDR3 region is CASSPRQSTDTQYF. In DNA, the CDR3 is TGTGCCAGCTCACCGCGACAGAGCACAGATACGCAGTATTTT.

V is TRBV6-5 and J is TRBJ1-1; 8 bases are shared with TRBD1. The CDR3 runs to 14 residues. With 5 bases clipped from V and 6 bases from J, the junction kept 8 bases outside the gene matches. The germline CDR1 and CDR2 sequences are MNHEY and SVGAGI. CDR3 sequence: CASSDRQGTAEAFF. In DNA form, the CDR3 reads TGTGCCAGCAGTGACCGACAGGGGACCGCTGAAGCTTTCTTT.

In this sample, this clone turned up a few times. CDR3 DNA: TGTGCCAGCAGCTTAGCGACAGGCCAAGGGAATTCACCCCTCCACTTT. Protein sequence: CASSLATGQGNSPLHF. The gene calls are TRBV7-9 and TRBJ1-6, with D tentatively TRBD1 (6 bases). CDR3 size: 16 residues. Germline V gives CDR1 SEHNR, CDR2 FQNEAQ (reference sequence). The V end lost 0 bases, the J end lost 7 bases, and 13 bases lay between the germline ends.

The V gene is TRBV12-2, the J gene TRBJ2-7; the table assigns TRBD1, which was not confirmed against the DNA. TRBV12-2 represents a pseudogene. This CDR3 spans 16 amino acids. As DNA, the CDR3 is TGTGCAAGTCGCATCGACGACAGGGGACCAAGCTACGAGCAGTACTTC. Amino acids: CASRIDDRGPSYEQYF.

The chain is built from TRBV15 and TRBJ2-2; 10 bases fit TRBD2. Germline values: CDR1 LNHNV, CDR2 YYDKDF (reference sequence). The CDR3 is 17 amino acids. V trimming: 1 base; J trimming: 5 bases; junction bases outside the gene matches: 7. The CDR3 bases are TGTGCCACCAGCAGAGGGAGCGGGGGGGCGCAAACCGGGGAGCTGTTTTTT. Translated: CATSRGSGGAQTGELFF.

J is TRBJ2-1 and V is TRBV5-1; tentatively, D is TRBD2 (5 bases). Germline CDR1 SGHRS, CDR2 YFSETQ. V dropped 0 bases and J dropped 7 bases, with 8 bases sitting between them. The CDR3 covers 13 residues. The CDR3 DNA reads as TGCGCCAGCAGCTTGGGAGGGATAAATGAGCAGTTCTTC. Its translation is CASSLGGINEQFF. The whole variable domain, filled in from reference TRBV5-1 and TRBJ2-1, reads KAGVTQTPRYLIKTRGQQVTLSCSPISGHRSVSWYQQTPGQGLQFLFEYFSETQRNKGNFPGRFSGRQFSNSRSEMNVSTLELGDSALYLCASSLGGINEQFFGPGTRLTVL.

The rearrangement links TRBV7-2 to TRBJ1-2, with D maybe TRBD1 (5 bases). V was trimmed by 5 bases and J by 8 bases, leaving 27 bases between them. The CDR3 sequence is 17 residues long. CDR1 and CDR2 from the germline V gene are SGHTA and FQGNSA. The CDR3 is CASSLRRGGTLTIGYTF. CDR3 nucleotides: TGTGCCAGCAGCCTACGGCGGGGCGGGACTTTAACTATAGGCTACACCTTC. Drawing the rest from reference TRBV7-2 and TRBJ1-2, the complete variable domain is GAGVSQSPSNKVTEKGKDVELRCDPISGHTALYWYRQSLGQGLEFLIYFQGNSAPDKSGLPSDRFSAERTGGSVSTLTIQRTQQEDSAVYLCASSLRRGGTLTIGYTFGSGTRLTVV.

The chain has TRBV10-3 and TRBJ1-3, with D hard to call. The CDR3 length is 15 residues. Trimming cost V 3 bases and J 4 bases, with 13 bases left between them. Germline CDR1 reads ENHRY; CDR2 reads SYGVKD. CDR3 protein: CAISERAGGGNTIYF. Here the CDR3 DNA reads TGTGCCATCAGTGAACGTGCAGGAGGAGGAAACACCATATATTTT.

This clone came up a few times. The chain joins TRBV9 to TRBJ2-5; 8 nucleotides agree with TRBD2. J lost 5 bases, V lost 0 bases, and 6 bases had no gene match. Germline loops: CDR1 SGDLS, CDR2 YYNGEE. This CDR3 contains 15 residues. The CDR3 reads CASSVGGGMWETQYF. CDR3 sequence (DNA): TGTGCCAGCAGCGTAGGCGGGGGGATGTGGGAGACCCAGTACTTC.

This clone has just a few counts. The chain uses TRBV5-6 and TRBJ2-4; 7 bases agree with TRBD1. The CDR3 loop spans 13 amino acids. J lost 7 bases, V lost 2 bases, and 3 bases had no gene match. The V gene's germline CDR1 is SGHDT and CDR2 YYEEEE. The CDR3 protein is CASSFRQGNIQYF. Here the CDR3 DNA reads TGTGCCAGCAGCTTTCGACAGGGCAACATTCAGTACTTC. The variable domain in full, completed from reference TRBV5-6 and TRBJ2-4, reads DAGVTQSPTHLIKTRGQQVTLRCSPKSGHDTVSWYQQALGQGPQFIFQYYEEEERQRGNFPDRFSGHQFPNYSSELNVNALLLGDSALYLCASSFRQGNIQYFGAGTRLSVL.

This rearrangement joins TRBV4-3 to TRBJ1-2; 11 bases match TRBD1. The J segment lost 7 bases and the V segment lost 0 bases, leaving 10 bases of the junction unmatched. The germline V gene encodes CDR1 LGHNA and CDR2 YSLEER. The CDR3 covers 17 residues. CDR3 loop: CASSQDRGTGGFLGYTF. The DNA of the CDR3 is TGCGCCAGCAGCCAAGATCGCGGGACAGGGGGGTTTCTTGGCTACACCTTC.

The chain is built from TRBV5-4 and TRBJ2-3; 9 nucleotides match TRBD1. Per the germline V gene, CDR1 is SGHNT and CDR2 is YYREEE (reference sequence). This CDR3 comprises 13 residues. After removal of 4 bases from V and 6 bases from J, the junction contained 3 bases not matched to a gene. CDR3 coding DNA: TGTGCCAGCAGCCGGGACAGGGAGGATACGCAGTATTTT. It is translated as CASSRDREDTQYF.

The genes are TRBV5-4 and TRBJ2-7; the D gene is possibly TRBD2 (6 bases). The V end lost 0 bases, the J end lost 5 bases, and 9 bases lay between the germline ends. Germline-derived CDR1 and CDR2 are SGHNT and YYREEE (reference sequence). This CDR3 region has 13 residues. Here the CDR3 DNA reads TGTGCCAGCAGCTTGGCGGGAGTTGACGAGCAGTACTTC. Amino acid sequence: CASSLAGVDEQYF.